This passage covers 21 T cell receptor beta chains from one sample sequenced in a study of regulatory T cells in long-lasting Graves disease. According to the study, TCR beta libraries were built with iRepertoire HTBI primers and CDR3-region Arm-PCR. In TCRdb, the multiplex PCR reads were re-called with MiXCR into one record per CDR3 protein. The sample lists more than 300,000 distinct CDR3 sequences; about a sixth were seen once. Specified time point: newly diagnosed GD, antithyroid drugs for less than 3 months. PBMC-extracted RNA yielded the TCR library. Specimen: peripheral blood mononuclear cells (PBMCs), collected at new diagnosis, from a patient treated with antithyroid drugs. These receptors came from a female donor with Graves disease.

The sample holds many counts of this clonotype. The DNA of the CDR3 is TGTGCCAGCAGTCCCTTAGCGGGGGCTTTCAATGAGCAGTTCTTC. Its translation is CASSPLAGAFNEQFF. The chain combines TRBV6-2 or TRBV6-3 with TRBJ2-1; 9 bases are shared with TRBD2. From germline, CDR1 is MNHEY and CDR2 SVGEGT. J was trimmed by 6 bases and V by 5 bases; bases with no gene match: 8. This CDR3 contains 15 residues.

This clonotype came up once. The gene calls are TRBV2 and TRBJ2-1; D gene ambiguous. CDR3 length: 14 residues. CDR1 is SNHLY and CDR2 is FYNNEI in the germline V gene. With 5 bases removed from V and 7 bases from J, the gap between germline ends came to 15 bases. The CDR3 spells CASSRAGVGNEQFF. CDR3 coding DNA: TGTGCCAGCAGTAGAGCAGGCGTAGGGAATGAGCAGTTCTTC.

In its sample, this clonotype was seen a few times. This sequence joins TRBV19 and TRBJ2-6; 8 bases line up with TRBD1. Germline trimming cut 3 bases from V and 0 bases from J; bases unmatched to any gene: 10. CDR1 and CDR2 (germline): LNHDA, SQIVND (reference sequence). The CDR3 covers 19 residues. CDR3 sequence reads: CASSIFVAGGSSGANVLTF. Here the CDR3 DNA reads TGTGCCAGTAGTATCTTCGTTGCAGGGGGCTCCTCTGGGGCCAACGTCCTGACTTTC.

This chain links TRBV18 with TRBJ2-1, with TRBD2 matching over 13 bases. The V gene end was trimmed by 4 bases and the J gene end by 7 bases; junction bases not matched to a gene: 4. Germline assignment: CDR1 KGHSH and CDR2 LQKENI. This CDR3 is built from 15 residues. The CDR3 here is CASSHGLAGVNEQFF. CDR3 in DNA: TGTGCCAGCTCACACGGACTAGCGGGAGTAAATGAGCAGTTCTTC.

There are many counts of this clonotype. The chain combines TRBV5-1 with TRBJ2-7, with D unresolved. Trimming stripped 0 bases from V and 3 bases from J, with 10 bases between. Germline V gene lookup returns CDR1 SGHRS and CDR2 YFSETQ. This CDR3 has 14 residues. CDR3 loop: CASSLGLLDYEQYF. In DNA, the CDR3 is TGCGCCAGCAGCTTGGGGCTATTAGACTACGAGCAGTACTTC.

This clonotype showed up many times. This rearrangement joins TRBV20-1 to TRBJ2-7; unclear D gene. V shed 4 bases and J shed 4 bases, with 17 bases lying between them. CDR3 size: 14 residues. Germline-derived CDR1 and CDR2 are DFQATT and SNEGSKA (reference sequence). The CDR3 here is CSATTVHEPYEQYF. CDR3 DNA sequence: TGCAGTGCTACCACAGTCCACGAGCCTTACGAGCAGTACTTC.

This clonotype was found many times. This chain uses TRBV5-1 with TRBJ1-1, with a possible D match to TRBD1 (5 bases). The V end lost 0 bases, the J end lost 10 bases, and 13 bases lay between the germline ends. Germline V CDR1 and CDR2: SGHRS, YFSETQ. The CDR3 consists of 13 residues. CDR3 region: CASSLGVRDAAFF. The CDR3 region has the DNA TGCGCCAGCAGCTTGGGGGTCAGGGACGCAGCTTTCTTT.

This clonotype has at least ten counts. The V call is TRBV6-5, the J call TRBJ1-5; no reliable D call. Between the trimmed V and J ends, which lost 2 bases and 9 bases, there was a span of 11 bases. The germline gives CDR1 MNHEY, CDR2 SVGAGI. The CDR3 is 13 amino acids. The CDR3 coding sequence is TGTGCCAGCAGTTACGGACCGTATCCGCCCCAGCATTTT. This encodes CASSYGPYPPQHF.

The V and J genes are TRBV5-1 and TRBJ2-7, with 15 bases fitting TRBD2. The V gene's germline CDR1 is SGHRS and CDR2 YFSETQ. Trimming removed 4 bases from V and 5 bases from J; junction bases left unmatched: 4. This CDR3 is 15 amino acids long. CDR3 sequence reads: CASSGGTSGGNEQYF. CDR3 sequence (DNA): TGCGCCAGCAGCGGCGGGACTAGCGGGGGGAACGAGCAGTACTTC.

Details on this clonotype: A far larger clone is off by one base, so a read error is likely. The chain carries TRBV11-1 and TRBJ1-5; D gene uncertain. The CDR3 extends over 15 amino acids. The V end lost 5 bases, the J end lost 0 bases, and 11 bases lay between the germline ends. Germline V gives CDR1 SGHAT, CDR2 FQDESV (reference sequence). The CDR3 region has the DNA TGTGCCAGCAGCCCAGGACGGTATAGCAATCAGCCCCAGCATTTT. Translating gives CASSPGRYSNQPQHF.

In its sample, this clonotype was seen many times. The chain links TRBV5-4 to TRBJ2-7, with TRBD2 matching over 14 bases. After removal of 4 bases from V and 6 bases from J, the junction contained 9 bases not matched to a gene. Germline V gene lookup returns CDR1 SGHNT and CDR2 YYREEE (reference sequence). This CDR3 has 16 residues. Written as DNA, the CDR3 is TGTGCCAGCAGCCCCAGACTAGCGGGAGGGCCGGGCGAGCAGTACTTC. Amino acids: CASSPRLAGGPGEQYF.

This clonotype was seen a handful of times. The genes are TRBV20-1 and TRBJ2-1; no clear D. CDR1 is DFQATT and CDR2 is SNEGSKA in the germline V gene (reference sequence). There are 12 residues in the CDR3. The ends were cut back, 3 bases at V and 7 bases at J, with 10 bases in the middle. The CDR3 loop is CSASDVENEQFF. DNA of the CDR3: TGCAGTGCTAGTGACGTGGAGAATGAGCAGTTCTTC.

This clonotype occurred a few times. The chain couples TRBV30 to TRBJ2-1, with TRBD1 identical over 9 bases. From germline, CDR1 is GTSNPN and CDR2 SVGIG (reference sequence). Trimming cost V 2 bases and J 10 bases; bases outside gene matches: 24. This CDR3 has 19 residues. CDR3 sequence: CAWSTKIPARDRVFREQFF. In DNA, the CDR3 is TGTGCCTGGAGTACTAAAATTCCAGCCCGGGACAGGGTCTTTAGGGAGCAGTTCTTC. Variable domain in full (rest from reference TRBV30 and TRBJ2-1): SQTIHQWPATLVQPVGSPLSLECTVEGTSNPNLYWYRQAAGRGLQLLFYSVGIGQISSEVPQNLSASRPQDRQFILSSKKLLLSDSGFYLCAWSTKIPARDRVFREQFFGPGTRLTVL.

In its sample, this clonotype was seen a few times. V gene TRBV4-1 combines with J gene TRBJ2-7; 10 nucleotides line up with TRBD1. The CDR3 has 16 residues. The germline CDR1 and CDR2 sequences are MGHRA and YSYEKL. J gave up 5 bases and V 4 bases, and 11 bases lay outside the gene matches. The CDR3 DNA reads TGCGCCAGCAGCCGACCCGGGACAGGGGTAGAGAACGAGCAGTACTTC. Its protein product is CASSRPGTGVENEQYF.

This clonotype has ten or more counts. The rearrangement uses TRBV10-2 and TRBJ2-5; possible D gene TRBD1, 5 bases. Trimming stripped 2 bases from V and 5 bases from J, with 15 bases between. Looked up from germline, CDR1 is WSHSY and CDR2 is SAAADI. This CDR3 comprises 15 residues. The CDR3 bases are TGCGCCAGCAGTGAGGAAGACCTAAAGGGGGAGACCCAGTACTTC. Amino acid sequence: CASSEEDLKGETQYF.

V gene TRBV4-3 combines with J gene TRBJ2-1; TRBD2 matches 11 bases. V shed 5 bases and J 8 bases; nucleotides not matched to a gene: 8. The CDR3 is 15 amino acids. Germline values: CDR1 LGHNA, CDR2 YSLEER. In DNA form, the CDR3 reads TGCGCCAGCAGCGAGGGACTAGCGGTTATCTATGAGCAGTTCTTC. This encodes CASSEGLAVIYEQFF.

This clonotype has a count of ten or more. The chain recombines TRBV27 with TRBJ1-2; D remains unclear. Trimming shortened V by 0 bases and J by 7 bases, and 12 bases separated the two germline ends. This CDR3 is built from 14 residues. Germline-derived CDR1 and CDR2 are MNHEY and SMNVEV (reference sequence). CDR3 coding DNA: TGTGCCAGCAGTTTATCCTCAGGCGCTCGTGGCTACACCTTC. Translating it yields CASSLSSGARGYTF.

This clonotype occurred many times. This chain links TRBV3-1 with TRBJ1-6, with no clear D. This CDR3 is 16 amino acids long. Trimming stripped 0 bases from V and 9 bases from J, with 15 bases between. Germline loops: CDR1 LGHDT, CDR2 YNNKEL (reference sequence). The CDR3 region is CASSQEFQPSVSPLHF. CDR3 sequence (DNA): TGTGCCAGCAGCCAAGAGTTTCAGCCGTCCGTTTCACCCCTCCACTTT.

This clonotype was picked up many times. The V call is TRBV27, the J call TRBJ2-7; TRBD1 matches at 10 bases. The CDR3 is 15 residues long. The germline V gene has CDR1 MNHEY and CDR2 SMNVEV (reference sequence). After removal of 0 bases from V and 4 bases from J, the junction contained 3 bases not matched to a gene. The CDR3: CASSLSGQGMYEQYF. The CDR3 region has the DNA TGTGCCAGCAGTTTATCGGGACAGGGGATGTACGAGCAGTACTTC.

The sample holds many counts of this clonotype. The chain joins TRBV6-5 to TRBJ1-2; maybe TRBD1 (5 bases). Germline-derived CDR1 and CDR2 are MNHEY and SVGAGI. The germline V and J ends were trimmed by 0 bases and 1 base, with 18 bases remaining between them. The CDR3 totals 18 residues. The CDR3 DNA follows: TGTGCCAGCAGTTACTCGAGCGCCTGGCAGGGCCATAACTATGGCTACACCTTC. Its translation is CASSYSSAWQGHNYGYTF.

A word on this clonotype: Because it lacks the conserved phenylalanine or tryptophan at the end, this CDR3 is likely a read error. The CDR3 reads CASSKSAGVGETQYL. In DNA, the CDR3 is TGTGCCAGCAGTAAATCTGCGGGAGTGGGGGAGACCCAGTACCTC. The J gene is TRBJ2-1, the V gene TRBV6-2 or TRBV6-3; 7 bases align to TRBD2. The DNA matches TRBJ2-5 better at its end, which makes the J call doubtful. The CDR3 is 15 residues long. Per germline, CDR1 MNHEY and CDR2 SVGEGT.